This TCR beta chain is from a study of T cells in Graves' hyperthyroidism and ophthalmopathy. It was RNA transcripts that yielded the amplified TCR beta CDR3 regions. Using the HTBI primer set, a first-round RT-PCR was run on the TCR CDR3. TCRdb recomputed calls from the multiplex PCR reads with MiXCR, one row per CDR3 protein. This sample yields approximately 98,000 distinct CDR3 sequences, of which about 37% are seen a single time; 10% to 13% belongs to the top ten. This CDR3 is 13 amino acids long. V lost 8 bases, J lost 3 bases, and 14 bases lay in between. CDR1 is SGHVS, CDR2 FQNEAQ, per germline. The study's findings and limits: The blood repertoire included most of the expanded thyroid clonotypes above 0.001. Separation of ophthalmopathy from stable hyperthyroidism was achieved by a 13 V-J model.

Patients aged 18 to 65 with hyperthyroidism were newly diagnosed, with duration under 2 months. Ten or more counts support this clonotype. Its antigen is not known. The TCR sequence derives from a woman aged 25 to 45 with Graves' hyperthyroidism. This rearrangement joins TRBV7-8 to TRBJ2-7; D unclear. Sequencing was done on a sample of peripheral blood or thyroid tissue (not recorded which). CDR3 sequence reads: CASGKVDIYEQYF. The CDR3 nucleotides read TGTGCCAGCGGGAAGGTTGATATCTACGAGCAGTACTTC.